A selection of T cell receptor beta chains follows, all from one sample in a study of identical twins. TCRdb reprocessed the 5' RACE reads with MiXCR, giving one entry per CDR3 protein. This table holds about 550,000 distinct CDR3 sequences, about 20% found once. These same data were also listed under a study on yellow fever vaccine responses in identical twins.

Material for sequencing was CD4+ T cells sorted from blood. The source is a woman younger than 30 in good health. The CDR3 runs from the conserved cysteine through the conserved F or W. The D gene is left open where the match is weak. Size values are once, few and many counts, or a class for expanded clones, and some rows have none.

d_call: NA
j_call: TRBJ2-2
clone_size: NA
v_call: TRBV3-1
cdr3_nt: TGTGCCAGCAGCCAAGAAGTCACCGGGGAGCTGTTTTTT
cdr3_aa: CASSQEVTGELFF

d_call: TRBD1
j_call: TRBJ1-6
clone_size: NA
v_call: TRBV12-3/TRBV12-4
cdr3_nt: TGTGCCAGCAGTCCCTCCAGGGGGTCCGTAGATTTTAATTCACCCCTCCACTTT
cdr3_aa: CASSPSRGSVDFNSPLHF

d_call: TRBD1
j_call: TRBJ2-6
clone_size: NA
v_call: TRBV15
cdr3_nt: TGTGCCACCAGCAAAGCGACAGGGGGTCCTGGGGCCAACGTCCTGACTTTC
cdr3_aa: CATSKATGGPGANVLTF

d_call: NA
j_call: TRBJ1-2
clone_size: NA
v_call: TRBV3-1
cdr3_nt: TGTGCCAGCGGCACGGCGGACAATAACTATGGCTACACCTTC
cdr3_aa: CASGTADNNYGYTF

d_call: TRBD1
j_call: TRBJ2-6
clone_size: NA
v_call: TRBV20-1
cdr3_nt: TGCAGTGCTAGAAGGGACAGTTCTGGGGCCAACGTCCTGACTTTC
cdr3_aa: CSARRDSSGANVLTF

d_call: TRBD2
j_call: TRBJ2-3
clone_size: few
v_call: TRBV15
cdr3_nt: TGTGCCACCAGCAGAGATTTTTCGGGAGGGAACACAGATACGCAGTATTTT
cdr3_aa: CATSRDFSGGNTDTQYF

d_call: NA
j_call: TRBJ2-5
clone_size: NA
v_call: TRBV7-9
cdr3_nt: TGTGCCAGCAGCTTAGGGACGACAGTCCTGGAGACCCAGTACTTC
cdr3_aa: CASSLGTTVLETQYF

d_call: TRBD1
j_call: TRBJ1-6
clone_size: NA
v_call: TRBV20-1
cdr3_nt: TGCAGTGCTAAGACAGGGGTTAATTCACCCCTCCACTTT
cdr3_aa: CSAKTGVNSPLHF

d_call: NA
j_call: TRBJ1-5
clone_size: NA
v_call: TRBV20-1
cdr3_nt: TGCAGTGCTAGTCCTGACGGGAATCAGCCCCAGCATTTT
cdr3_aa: CSASPDGNQPQHF

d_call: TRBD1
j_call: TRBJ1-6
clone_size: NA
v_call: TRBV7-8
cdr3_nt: TGTGCCAGCAGCTTAGCGGGACAGGGGGCTTCACCCCTCCACTTT
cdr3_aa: CASSLAGQGASPLHF

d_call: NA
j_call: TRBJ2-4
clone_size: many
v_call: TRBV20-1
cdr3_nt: TGCAGTGCTAGAGGACAGGCTCTAGCCAAAAACATTCAGTACTTC
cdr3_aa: CSARGQALAKNIQYF

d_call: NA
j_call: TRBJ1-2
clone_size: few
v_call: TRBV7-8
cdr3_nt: TGTGCCAGCAGCTCGCGGACGGCCCCCTATGGCTACACCTTC
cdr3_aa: CASSSRTAPYGYTF

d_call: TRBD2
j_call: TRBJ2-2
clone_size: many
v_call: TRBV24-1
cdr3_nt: TGTGCCACCAGTGATTCATCAGGGACTAGCGGGAACACCGGGGAGCTGTTTTTT
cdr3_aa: CATSDSSGTSGNTGELFF

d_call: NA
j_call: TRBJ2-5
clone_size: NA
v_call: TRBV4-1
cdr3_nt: TGCGCCAGCAGCCAAGTTCAAAAGACCCAAGAGACCCAGTACTTC
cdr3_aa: CASSQVQKTQETQYF

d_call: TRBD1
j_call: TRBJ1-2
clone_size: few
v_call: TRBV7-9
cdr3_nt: TGTGGGGGTGCGGGACAGGGGGACCAGAACTATGGCTACACCTTC
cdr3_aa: CGGAGQGDQNYGYTF

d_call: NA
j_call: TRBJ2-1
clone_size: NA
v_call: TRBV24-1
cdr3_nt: TGTGCCACCAGTGACTACTACAGAAATGAGCAGTTCTTC
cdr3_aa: CATSDYYRNEQFF

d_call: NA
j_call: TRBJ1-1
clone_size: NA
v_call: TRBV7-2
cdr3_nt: TGTGCCAGCAGCCCGGGGTCACCATACACTGAAGCTTTCTTT
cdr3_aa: CASSPGSPYTEAFF

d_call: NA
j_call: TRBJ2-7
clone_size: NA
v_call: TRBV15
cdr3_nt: TGTGCCACCAGCAGAGATAGCGGAACCTACGAGCAGTACTTC
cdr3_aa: CATSRDSGTYEQYF

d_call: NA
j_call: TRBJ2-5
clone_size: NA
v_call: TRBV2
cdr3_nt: TGTGCCAGCTCCCCACTGGGGGTAGCGGAGACCCAGTACTTC
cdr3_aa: CASSPLGVAETQYF

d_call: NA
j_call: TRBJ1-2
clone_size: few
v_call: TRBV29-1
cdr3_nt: TGCAGCACCGCCGGGGGGCGTGATGCATCTTGGAATGGCTACACCTTC
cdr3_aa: CSTAGGRDASWNGYTF

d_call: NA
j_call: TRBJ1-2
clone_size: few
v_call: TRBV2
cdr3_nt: TGTGCCAGCAGTGAAAATCGACAGTCTGGGTACTATGGCTACACCTTC
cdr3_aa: CASSENRQSGYYGYTF

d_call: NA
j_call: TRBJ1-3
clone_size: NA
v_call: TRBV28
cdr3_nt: TGTGCCAGCAGTTTAGGGCAGGAAAACACCATATATTTT
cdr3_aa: CASSLGQENTIYF

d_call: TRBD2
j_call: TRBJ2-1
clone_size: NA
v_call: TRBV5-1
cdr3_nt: TGCGCCAGCAGCCAGGGGACTAGCGGGCAGCAGTTCTTC
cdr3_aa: CASSQGTSGQQFF

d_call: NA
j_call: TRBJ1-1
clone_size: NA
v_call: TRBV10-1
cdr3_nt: TGCGCCAGCAGTGACCAGACAGGCCGAGGGAGCACTGAAGCTTTCTTT
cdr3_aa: CASSDQTGRGSTEAFF

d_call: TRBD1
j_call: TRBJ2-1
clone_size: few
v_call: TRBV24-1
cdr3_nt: TGTGCCACCAGTGTCCAAGGGCAGGGGGCCTTCAGCTCCTACAATGAGCAGTTCTTC
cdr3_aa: CATSVQGQGAFSSYNEQFF

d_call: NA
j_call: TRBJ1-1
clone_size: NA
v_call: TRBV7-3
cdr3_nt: TGTGCCAGCAGCAACCCCCCAAACACTGAAGCTTTCTTT
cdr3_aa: CASSNPPNTEAFF

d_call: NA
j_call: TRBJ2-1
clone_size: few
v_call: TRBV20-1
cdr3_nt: TGCAGTGCAGAACCGGGGACACAGTCTTACAATGAGCAGTTCTTC
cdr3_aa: CSAEPGTQSYNEQFF

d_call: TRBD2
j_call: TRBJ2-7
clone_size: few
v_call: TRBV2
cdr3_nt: TGTGCCAGCAGTGAAGCTTATCTTTCTAGCGGGCGCTACGAGCAGTACTTC
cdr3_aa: CASSEAYLSSGRYEQYF

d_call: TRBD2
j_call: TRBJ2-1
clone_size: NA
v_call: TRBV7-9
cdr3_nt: TGTGCCAGCAGCTTCCGGCGGGAGGAGGTGGATGAGCAGTTCTTC
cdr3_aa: CASSFRREEVDEQFF

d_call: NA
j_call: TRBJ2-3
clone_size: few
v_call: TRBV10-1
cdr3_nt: TGCGCCAGCAGTGAGAAGGTACAGGTCAGCACAGATACGCAGTATTTT
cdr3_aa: CASSEKVQVSTDTQYF

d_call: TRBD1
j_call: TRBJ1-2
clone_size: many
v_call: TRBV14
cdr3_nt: TGTGCCAGCAGCCCTACAGGGGGCCAACACTATGGCTACACCTTC
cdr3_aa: CASSPTGGQHYGYTF

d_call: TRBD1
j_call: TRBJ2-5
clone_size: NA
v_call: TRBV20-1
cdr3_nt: TGCAGTGCTAAAAGGACAGGTAGAGGCGAGACCCAGTACTTC
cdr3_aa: CSAKRTGRGETQYF

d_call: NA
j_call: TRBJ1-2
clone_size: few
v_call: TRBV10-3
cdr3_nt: TGTGCCATCACTCCACAGGGAGTAGAGGGCTACACCTTC
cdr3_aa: CAITPQGVEGYTF

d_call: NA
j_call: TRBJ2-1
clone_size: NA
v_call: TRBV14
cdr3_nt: TGTGCCAGCAGCCAAGAAACTAGCAATAGGAATGAGCAGTTCTTC
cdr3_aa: CASSQETSNRNEQFF

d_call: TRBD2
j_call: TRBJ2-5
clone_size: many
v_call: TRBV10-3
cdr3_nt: TGTGCCATCAGTGATCATAGCGCGGGAGGTGAGACCCAGTACTTC
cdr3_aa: CAISDHSAGGETQYF

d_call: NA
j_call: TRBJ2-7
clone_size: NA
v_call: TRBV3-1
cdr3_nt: TGTGCCAGCAGCCCAAAGAAAGCTTCCTACGAGCAGTACTTC
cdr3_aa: CASSPKKASYEQYF

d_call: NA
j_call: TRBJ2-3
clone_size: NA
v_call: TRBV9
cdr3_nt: TGTGCCAGCAGCAACACTCCTCTAGCCCCAGATACGCAGTATTTT
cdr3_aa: CASSNTPLAPDTQYF

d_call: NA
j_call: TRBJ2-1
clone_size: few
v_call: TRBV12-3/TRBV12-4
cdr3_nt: TGTGCCAGCAGTTCCGACAGGTACAATGAGCAGTTCTTC
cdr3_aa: CASSSDRYNEQFF

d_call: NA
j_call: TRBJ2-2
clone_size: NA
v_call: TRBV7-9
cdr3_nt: TGTGCCAGCAGCTTAACGGTGGGGCGTCAGAACACCGGGGAGCTGTTTTTT
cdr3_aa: CASSLTVGRQNTGELFF

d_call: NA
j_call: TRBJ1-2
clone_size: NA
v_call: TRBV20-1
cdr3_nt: TGCAGTGCCACACAGGGAGTAGGGTATGGCTACACCTTC
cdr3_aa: CSATQGVGYGYTF

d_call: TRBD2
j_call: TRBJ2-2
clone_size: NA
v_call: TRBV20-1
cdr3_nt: TGCAGTGCTGCTACTCCCGGGACTAGCAACACCGGGGAGCTGTTTTTT
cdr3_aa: CSAATPGTSNTGELFF